This entry describes one T cell receptor (beta chain). Its binding antigen is unknown. Within one base of it there is no much larger clone, and no base qualities were kept. This entry comes from a study of control samples from healthy donors and cancer patients (dated by TCRdb to the early 2020s). Libraries were made using the immunoSEQ multiplex PCR assay. TCRdb obtained this table from immuneACCESS and retained in-frame rearrangements with V and J assigned. These tables miss some clones; where compared with another copy, unresolved V genes account for less than half of the shortfall, and the remainder is unexplained. Within this sample are roughly 170,000 clones, with 85% to 95% of them counted one time only. 1.3% to 1.5% of the sample rests with the top ten. Between the V and J ends, shortened by 4 bases and 4 bases respectively, the junction contains 16 bases. According to the germline V gene, CDR1 reads WSHSY and CDR2 reads SAAADI. The CDR3 has 16 amino acids, counting the end cysteine and phenylalanine. The read is trimmed to its CDR3 DNA, 48 bases read in frame from base 1.

The V gene is TRBV10-2 and the J gene is TRBJ2-2; a confident D gene designation cannot be given. Sample: blood. This TCR was recovered from a woman between 18 and 29 years old in good health. The DNA reads TGCGCCAGCAGTGGCGCCCTAAACTCAGCCACCGGGGAGCTGTTTTTT. Translated, it reads CASSGALNSATGELFF.